The present T cell receptor beta chain was sequenced within a study of CDR3 diversity in severe acne. This clonotype was detected only a few times. The CDR3 spans 15 residues. Germline-derived CDR1 and CDR2 are MNHEY and SVGAGI. Losses at the gene ends were 4 bases for V and 7 bases for J; bases not matched to a gene: 6. TCRdb used MiXCR to reprocess the PCR reads, holding one entry per CDR3 protein. Of more than 70,000 distinct CDR3 sequences in the sample, roughly half were seen once. Sequenced: blood. This chain connects TRBV6-5 to TRBJ1-6; the match to TRBD1 covers 8 bases. The origin of this receptor is a male donor in good health, serving as a control. The CDR3 protein is CASSSGGTGNSPLHF. The CDR3 DNA reads TGTGCCAGCAGTTCAGGAGGGACAGGAAATTCACCCCTCCACTTT.